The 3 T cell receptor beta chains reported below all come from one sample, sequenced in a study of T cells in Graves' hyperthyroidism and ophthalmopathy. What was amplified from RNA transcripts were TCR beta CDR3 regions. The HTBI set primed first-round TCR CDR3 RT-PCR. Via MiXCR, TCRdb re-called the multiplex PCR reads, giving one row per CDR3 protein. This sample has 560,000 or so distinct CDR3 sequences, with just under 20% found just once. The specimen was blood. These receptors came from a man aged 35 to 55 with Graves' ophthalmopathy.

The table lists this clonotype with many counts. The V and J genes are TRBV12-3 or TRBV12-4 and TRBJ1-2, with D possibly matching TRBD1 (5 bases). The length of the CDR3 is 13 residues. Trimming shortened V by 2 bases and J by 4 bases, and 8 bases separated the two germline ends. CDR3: CASSLQTAYGYTF. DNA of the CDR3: TGTGCCAGCAGTTTACAGACAGCCTATGGCTACACCTTC.

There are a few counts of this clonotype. In nucleotides, the CDR3 is TGTGCCAGCAGTGGTTCTGCGGGAGAGACCCAGTACTTC. This encodes CASSGSAGETQYF. The gene calls are TRBV12-3 or TRBV12-4 and TRBJ2-5, with D perhaps matching TRBD2 (5 bases). Trimming stripped 5 bases from V and 4 bases from J, with 11 bases between. CDR3 length: 13 residues.

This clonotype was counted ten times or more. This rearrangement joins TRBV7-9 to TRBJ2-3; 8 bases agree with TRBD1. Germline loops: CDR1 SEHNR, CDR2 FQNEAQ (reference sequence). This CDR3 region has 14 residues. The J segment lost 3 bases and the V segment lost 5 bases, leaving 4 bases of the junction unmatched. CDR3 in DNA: TGTGCCAGCAGCCTGGGACAGGTTACAGATACGCAGTATTTT. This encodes CASSLGQVTDTQYF.